This record covers a single T cell receptor beta chain. Repertoires were generated with immunoSEQ multiplex PCR, while TCRdb's copy carries only in-frame clones and drops some. Among 90,000 or so clones, about 90% were seen once, and the ten largest hold roughly 3.5%. This sample is drawn from a study of T cell changes during pregnancy in multiple sclerosis. V was shortened by 5 bases and J by 5 bases, with 16 bases between the two germline ends. The CDR3 contains 14 residues. Germline V gene sequence: CDR1 SGHNT, CDR2 YYREEE (reference sequence). V and J are TRBV5-4 and TRBJ2-5; a possible D gene is TRBD2 (6 bases). The origin of this receptor is a female donor in good health, serving as a control in a pregnancy study. Some clones in this sample may be carry-over from other donors' samples. Here the sequenced sample was PBMCs, taken in the first trimester of pregnancy. In DNA, the CDR3 is TGTGCCAGCAGTCCGGACGGGGGTCGGGAGACCCAGTACTTC. Its protein is CASSPDGGRETQYF.